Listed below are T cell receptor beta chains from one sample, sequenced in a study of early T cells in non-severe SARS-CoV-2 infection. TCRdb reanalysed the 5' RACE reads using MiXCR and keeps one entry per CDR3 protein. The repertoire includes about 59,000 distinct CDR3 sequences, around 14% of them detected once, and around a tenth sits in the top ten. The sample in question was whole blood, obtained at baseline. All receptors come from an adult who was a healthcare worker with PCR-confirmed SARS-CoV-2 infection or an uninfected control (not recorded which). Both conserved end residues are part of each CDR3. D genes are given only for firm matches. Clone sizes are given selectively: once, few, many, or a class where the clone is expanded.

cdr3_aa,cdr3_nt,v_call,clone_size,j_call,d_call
CASSFNRDGYTF,TGTGCCAGCAGCTTCAACCGGGATGGCTACACCTTC,TRBV7-8,many,TRBJ1-2,NA
CASSPRPQGITGELFF,TGTGCCAGCAGCCCCCGTCCCCAGGGTATCACCGGGGAGCTGTTTTTT,TRBV7-3,many,TRBJ2-2,NA
CASSQDGVLLSRYTF,TGTGCCAGCAGCCAAGATGGCGTTTTACTGAGTCGCTACACCTTC,TRBV4-2,few,TRBJ1-2,NA
CASSPRPGAIGYTF,TGTGCCAGCAGCCCCCGCCCAGGGGCGATTGGCTACACCTTC,TRBV3-1,NA,TRBJ1-2,NA
CSAGFQPQHF,TGCAGTGCTGGGTTCCAGCCCCAGCATTTT,TRBV20-1,many,TRBJ1-5,NA
CASSQAGGDYYGYTF,TGTGCCAGCAGCCAGGCTGGGGGGGATTACTATGGCTACACCTTC,TRBV3-1,NA,TRBJ1-2,NA
CASSQDHLGGWGQDLYEQYF,TGCGCCAGCAGCCAAGACCATTTAGGAGGCTGGGGACAGGATCTGTACGAGCAGTACTTC,TRBV4-1,NA,TRBJ2-7,TRBD1
CASSGLAHSWEQYF,TGTGCCAGCAGCGGACTAGCCCATTCCTGGGAGCAGTACTTC,TRBV5-6,NA,TRBJ2-7,TRBD2
CASSLAGSYDGELFF,TGTGCCAGCAGCTTAGCGGGCAGCTATGACGGGGAGCTGTTTTTT,TRBV7-9,NA,TRBJ2-2,NA
CASSLFGRVGPNTEAFF,TGTGCCAGCAGTTTATTTGGTCGGGTAGGCCCTAACACTGAAGCTTTCTTT,TRBV28,many,TRBJ1-1,NA
CASSQEAAGAYNEQFF,TGCGCCAGCAGCCAAGAAGCAGCGGGAGCCTACAATGAGCAGTTCTTC,TRBV4-3,many,TRBJ2-1,TRBD2
CASSSGLAVYNEQFF,TGTGCCAGCAGTTCAGGACTAGCGGTTTACAATGAGCAGTTCTTC,TRBV6-5,NA,TRBJ2-1,TRBD2
CASSPRTEPLPEAFF,TGTGCCAGCAGCCCCCGGACAGAGCCCCTACCTGAAGCTTTCTTT,TRBV9,NA,TRBJ1-1,NA
CASSALAGMEMETQYF,TGCGCCAGCAGTGCCCTAGCGGGTATGGAGATGGAGACCCAGTACTTC,TRBV10-1,many,TRBJ2-5,TRBD2
CAWSVRLRDTQYF,TGTGCCTGGAGTGTACGGTTGCGCGATACGCAGTATTTT,TRBV30,many,TRBJ2-3,NA
CATGRAASYNEQFF,TGTGCCACCGGGAGGGCAGCTTCCTACAATGAGCAGTTCTTC,TRBV6-2/TRBV6-3,NA,TRBJ2-1,TRBD2
CATSVPGSEAGELFF,TGTGCCACCAGTGTCCCCGGGAGCGAGGCCGGGGAGCTGTTTTTT,TRBV24-1,NA,TRBJ2-2,NA
CASSFRLAGWNGNEQFF,TGTGCCAGCAGCTTTAGGCTAGCCGGATGGAATGGGAATGAGCAGTTCTTC,TRBV5-4,NA,TRBJ2-1,NA
CASSIDPDEYNEQFF,TGTGCCAGTAGTATAGACCCCGATGAGTACAATGAGCAGTTCTTC,TRBV19,few,TRBJ2-1,NA
CASTYYAGTGYGYTF,TGTGCCAGCACATATTACGCGGGGACCGGCTATGGCTACACCTTC,TRBV12-3/TRBV12-4,NA,TRBJ1-2,NA
CAISAQGGYEQYF,TGTGCCATCAGTGCGCAGGGTGGGTACGAGCAGTACTTC,TRBV10-3,NA,TRBJ2-7,NA
CSVGQGATEAFF,TGCAGCGTTGGACAGGGGGCCACTGAAGCTTTCTTT,TRBV29-1,NA,TRBJ1-1,TRBD1
CSAREGGSGAKNIQYF,TGCAGTGCTAGAGAAGGAGGCTCAGGGGCTAAAAACATTCAGTACTTC,TRBV20-1,many,TRBJ2-4,NA
CASSLLNYEQYF,TGTGCCAGCAGTTTATTAAACTACGAGCAGTACTTC,TRBV28,NA,TRBJ2-7,NA
CAAGTSSYEQYF,TGTGCCGCGGGGACCTCCTCCTACGAGCAGTACTTC,TRBV19,NA,TRBJ2-7,NA
CASSPSVLFNYGYTF,TGTGCCAGCAGCCCTAGTGTACTCTTTAACTATGGCTACACCTTC,TRBV7-2,NA,TRBJ1-2,NA
CASSPGREPRNNEQFF,TGTGCCAGCAGCCCCGGCCGCGAGCCCAGAAACAATGAGCAGTTCTTC,TRBV6-5,few,TRBJ2-1,NA
CASRGLVDTQYF,TGTGCCAGCAGAGGACTAGTGGATACGCAGTATTTT,TRBV2,many,TRBJ2-3,TRBD2
CASSQDQSLREQFF,TGTGCCAGCAGCCAAGACCAGTCCCTGAGGGAGCAGTTCTTC,TRBV4-2,NA,TRBJ2-1,NA
CASSLEGTKNIQYF,TGTGCCAGCAGCTTAGAAGGAACCAAAAACATTCAGTACTTC,TRBV7-2,NA,TRBJ2-4,NA
CASRSPGGPSTDTQYF,TGTGCCAGCAGGAGCCCGGGCGGGCCTAGCACAGATACGCAGTATTTT,TRBV28,many,TRBJ2-3,NA
CASKGQGARTNTGELFF,TGTGCCAGCAAGGGACAGGGGGCAAGAACGAACACCGGGGAGCTGTTTTTT,TRBV27,few,TRBJ2-2,TRBD1
CASSLVSLAIKETQYF,TGTGCCAGCAGCTTAGTAAGCTTAGCGATAAAAGAGACCCAGTACTTC,TRBV7-2,many,TRBJ2-5,NA
CSARGGRSRRETQYF,TGCAGTGCTAGAGGGGGCAGGAGCCGTCGCGAGACCCAGTACTTC,TRBV20-1,NA,TRBJ2-5,NA
CASSPARDYGYTF,TGTGCCAGCTCACCAGCCAGAGACTATGGCTACACCTTC,TRBV18,NA,TRBJ1-2,NA
CASSQDRGRSYTF,TGCGCCAGCAGCCAAGATAGAGGACGGAGCTACACCTTC,TRBV4-1,few,TRBJ1-2,NA
CASSGPPNTGELFF,TGTGCCAGCAGCGGACCGCCGAACACCGGGGAGCTGTTTTTT,TRBV11-2,few,TRBJ2-2,NA
CASSLLQDYEAFF,TGTGCCAGCAGCTTGCTACAGGACTATGAAGCTTTCTTT,TRBV5-6,NA,TRBJ1-1,NA
CASSPQQGLGTEAFF,TGCGCCAGCAGCCCCCAACAGGGGCTGGGCACTGAAGCTTTCTTT,TRBV5-1,many,TRBJ1-1,TRBD1
CASGQGPDEQYF,TGTGCCAGCGGACAGGGCCCGGACGAGCAGTACTTC,TRBV28,few,TRBJ2-7,TRBD1
CASSEGPLTGVYEQYF,TGTGCCAGCAGCGAAGGGCCTTTAACAGGGGTTTACGAGCAGTACTTC,TRBV7-2,few,TRBJ2-7,TRBD1
CASSPRTATYEQYF,TGTGCCAGCAGTCCCAGGACGGCTACCTACGAGCAGTACTTC,TRBV6-2/TRBV6-3,NA,TRBJ2-7,NA
CASSNADGPPNEKLFF,TGTGCCAGCAGTAACGCCGACGGGCCCCCCAATGAAAAACTGTTTTTT,TRBV6-2/TRBV6-3,few,TRBJ1-4,NA
CASSVGGQFGQNEQFF,TGTGCCAGCAGCGTAGGGGGACAGTTTGGACAGAATGAGCAGTTCTTC,TRBV9,NA,TRBJ2-1,TRBD1
CASSLGDGGYSSYEQYF,TGTGCCAGCAGCTTAGGGGACGGGGGCTACAGCTCCTACGAGCAGTACTTC,TRBV7-2,few,TRBJ2-7,NA
CASSISGASGANVLTF,TGTGCCAGTAGTATATCTGGGGCATCTGGGGCCAACGTCCTGACTTTC,TRBV19,NA,TRBJ2-6,NA
CASSHNGGGATADTQYF,TGCGCCAGCAGCCATAACGGCGGGGGGGCCACTGCAGATACGCAGTATTTT,TRBV4-1,few,TRBJ2-3,TRBD2
CASSLGDPLEGQWKKLFF,TGCGCCAGCAGCTTGGGCGATCCCCTTGAGGGGCAGTGGAAAAAACTGTTTTTT,TRBV5-1,NA,TRBJ1-4,NA
CASSLLAGNGNEQFF,TGTGCCAGCAGCTTATTAGCGGGAAATGGGAATGAGCAGTTCTTC,TRBV7-6,NA,TRBJ2-1,TRBD2
CASSLVPSGTDTQYF,TGTGCCAGCAGCTTAGTTCCTAGTGGGACAGATACGCAGTATTTT,TRBV7-6,many,TRBJ2-3,NA
CASSLDRKSGYTF,TGTGCCAGCAGCTTAGATCGGAAGTCTGGCTACACCTTC,TRBV7-9,few,TRBJ1-2,NA
CASSIGGLAFDPSYEQYF,TGTGCCAGTAGTATCGGGGGACTAGCGTTCGACCCCTCCTACGAGCAGTACTTC,TRBV19,few,TRBJ2-7,TRBD2
CASSLIAEKGEQYF,TGTGCCAGCAGCTTAATAGCGGAGAAGGGGGAGCAGTACTTC,TRBV7-8,NA,TRBJ2-7,NA
CASSLGRVPSDTIYF,TGTGCCAGCAGCTTGGGCCGGGTTCCATCGGACACCATATATTTT,TRBV5-8,many,TRBJ1-3,NA
CASSLGGQGETPLHF,TGTGCCAGCAGCTTAGGCGGACAGGGTGAGACACCCCTCCACTTT,TRBV13,many,TRBJ1-6,TRBD1